The 16 T cell receptor beta chains below all came from one sample that was sequenced in a study of T cells in Graves' hyperthyroidism and ophthalmopathy. Amplified TCR beta CDR3 regions derived from RNA transcripts. A set of HTBI primers served as the primers for a first-round RT-PCR of the TCR CDR3. TCRdb re-called the multiplex PCR reads through MiXCR, storing one row per CDR3 protein. The profile shows 550,000 to 700,000 distinct CDR3 sequences, roughly 15% of them singletons. Sequencing was carried out using blood. All receptors derive from a woman aged 40 to 50 with Graves' ophthalmopathy.

In its sample, this clonotype was seen many times. The rearrangement links TRBV30 to TRBJ1-1; no clear D gene. V lost 5 bases, J lost 4 bases, and 14 bases lay in between. CDR1 GTSNPN and CDR2 SVGIG come from the germline V gene (reference sequence). The CDR3 sequence is 13 residues long. The CDR3 loop reads CAWSGYPITEAFF. The CDR3 coding sequence is TGTGCCTGGTCGGGGTACCCCATCACTGAAGCTTTCTTT.

This clonotype was seen at least ten times. This chain uses TRBV6-1 with TRBJ1-5; 12 bases agree with TRBD1. The germline gives CDR1 MNHNS, CDR2 SASEGT. V trimming: 8 bases; J trimming: 6 bases; junction bases outside the gene matches: 5. This CDR3 has 14 residues. CDR3 amino acids: CASGGQGATQPQHF. DNA of the CDR3: TGTGCCAGCGGGGGACAGGGGGCTACTCAGCCCCAGCATTTT.

V gene TRBV2 combines with J gene TRBJ1-1, with a tentative D call TRBD1 (6 bases). The CDR3 totals 15 residues. Deletions cut 9 bases from V and 5 bases from J, with 22 bases between. Germline V gene lookup returns CDR1 SNHLY and CDR2 FYNNEI. CDR3 sequence reads: CASKRQALLETEAFF. CDR3 sequence (DNA): TGTGCCAGTAAACGACAGGCCCTGCTGGAGACTGAAGCTTTCTTT.

The table lists this clonotype with a few counts. This rearrangement joins TRBV7-2 to TRBJ2-1; no clear D. This CDR3 spans 13 amino acids. CDR1 SGHTA and CDR2 FQGNSA come from the germline V gene. The V end was cut by 1 base, the J end by 10 bases, with 11 bases between. The DNA for the CDR3 is TGTGCCAGCAGCTTAGTACTCAACTGGGAGCAGTTCTTC. Its translation: CASSLVLNWEQFF.

This clonotype was seen repeatedly, ten times or more. The chain employs TRBV11-2 and TRBJ2-5; TRBD2 is a possible D gene (6 bases). Trimming left V 5 bases short and J 7 bases short, with 14 bases between. This CDR3 is built from 13 residues. CDR1 is SGHAT, CDR2 FQNNGV, per germline. CDR3 residues: CASSPGWGGTQYF. In nucleotides, the CDR3 is TGTGCCAGCAGCCCCGGCTGGGGAGGGACCCAGTACTTC.

This clonotype was observed at least ten times. The V and J genes are TRBV10-3 and TRBJ2-5, with 8 bases lining up with TRBD2. Unmatched junction bases numbered 3, after V lost 5 bases and J lost 1 base. The germline gives CDR1 ENHRY, CDR2 SYGVKD. This CDR3 region has 14 residues. CDR3 region: CAISLTSGQETQYF. The DNA of the CDR3 is TGTGCCATCAGTCTCACTAGCGGCCAAGAGACCCAGTACTTC.

This clonotype came up many times. V usage is TRBV5-1 and J usage is TRBJ1-2; tentative D call: TRBD1 (6 bases). V lost 0 bases and J 6 bases, leaving 12 bases between the germline ends. CDR3 length: 14 residues. Germline-derived CDR1 and CDR2 are SGHRS and YFSETQ. The CDR3 reads CASSLEQGVDGYTF. CDR3 DNA: TGCGCCAGCAGCTTGGAACAGGGTGTGGATGGCTACACCTTC.

In this sample, this clonotype turned up many times. The V gene is TRBV29-1, the J gene TRBJ1-1; tentatively, D is TRBD1 (5 bases). This CDR3 is 12 amino acids long. Germline values: CDR1 SQVTM, CDR2 ANQGSEA. V lost 7 bases, J lost 3 bases, and 12 bases lay in between. In DNA form, the CDR3 reads TGCAGCGGAACCGGGGCGCACACTGAAGCTTTCTTT. This translates into CSGTGAHTEAFF.

A few counts support this clonotype. Here the CDR3 DNA reads TGTGCCAGCGTAAATGGGAATTTGAACACTGAAGCTTTCTTT. This encodes CASVNGNLNTEAFF. This sequence joins TRBV12-3 or TRBV12-4 and TRBJ1-1; D not certain. The germline V and J ends were trimmed by 8 bases and 0 bases, with 13 bases remaining between them. The CDR3 totals 14 residues.

This clonotype has ten or more counts. The chain has TRBV28 and TRBJ2-2, with 11 bases identical to TRBD2. This CDR3 is 18 amino acids long. Germline V CDR1 and CDR2: MDHEN, SYDVKM. J gave up 2 bases and V 5 bases, and 10 bases lay outside the gene matches. The CDR3 protein is CASSNLRGTSGNTGELFF. CDR3 sequence (DNA): TGTGCCAGCAGTAACCTCCGGGGGACTAGCGGAAACACCGGGGAGCTGTTTTTT.

V is TRBV30 and J is TRBJ1-2; 7 nucleotides line up with TRBD1. CDR3 length equals 13 residues. The V and J ends lost 8 bases and 3 bases, in that order; junction bases with no gene match: 9. The germline gives CDR1 GTSNPN, CDR2 SVGIG (reference sequence). Here the CDR3 DNA reads TGTGCCCGAGACAGGGTACCCCACTATGGCTACACCTTC. It specifies CARDRVPHYGYTF. Using reference TRBV30 and TRBJ1-2 for the parts outside the CDR3, the full variable domain is SQTIHQWPATLVQPVGSPLSLECTVEGTSNPNLYWYRQAAGRGLQLLFYSVGIGQISSEVPQNLSASRPQDRQFILSSKKLLLSDSGFYLCARDRVPHYGYTFGSGTRLTVV.

This clonotype was seen at least ten times. An end of the junction differs from the germline gene, which may be a read error. V gene TRBV27 combines with J gene TRBJ2-7, with 12 bases matching TRBD2. CDR1 and CDR2 from the germline V gene are MNHEY and SMNVEV (reference sequence). CDR3 length: 14 residues. The CDR3 sequence is CASSLSETSGRQYF. Here the CDR3 DNA reads TGTGCCAGCAGTCTATCGGAGACTAGCGGGAGACAGTACTTC.

This clonotype was counted at least ten times. This rearrangement joins TRBV6-5 to TRBJ2-7, with TRBD2 identical over 8 bases. Germline V gene data show CDR1 as MNHEY and CDR2 as SVGAGI. The junction had 9 bases not matched to a gene; V was cut back by 7 bases and J by 4 bases. The CDR3 extends over 14 amino acids. The CDR3, as DNA: TGTGCCAGCACCGGGGGGGGAGGGCCGTACGAGCAGTACTTC. Its translation: CASTGGGGPYEQYF.

Ten or more counts support this clonotype. The chain combines TRBV5-1 with TRBJ2-7; 12 nucleotides match TRBD1. This CDR3 contains 16 residues. Per the germline V gene, CDR1 is SGHRS and CDR2 is YFSETQ. V lost 4 bases to trimming and J lost 2 bases; unmatched junction nucleotides: 7. The CDR3, as DNA: TGCGCCAGCAGCGAACCGGGACAGGGGGCGACCTACGAGCAGTACTTC. Its protein product is CASSEPGQGATYEQYF. The whole variable domain, filled in from reference TRBV5-1 and TRBJ2-7, reads KAGVTQTPRYLIKTRGQQVTLSCSPISGHRSVSWYQQTPGQGLQFLFEYFSETQRNKGNFPGRFSGRQFSNSRSEMNVSTLELGDSALYLCASSEPGQGATYEQYFGPGTRLTVT.

This clonotype was counted ten times or more. The chain couples TRBV9 to TRBJ1-3; 10 bases are a match to TRBD1. The CDR3 is made up of 16 amino acids. V dropped 5 bases and J dropped 0; count of bases not matched to a gene: 5. Germline V gives CDR1 SGDLS, CDR2 YYNGEE. The chain's CDR3 is CASSPRQGASGNTIYF. CDR3 DNA: TGTGCCAGCAGTCCACGACAGGGGGCCTCTGGAAACACCATATATTTT.

The table lists this clonotype with a few counts. The chain links TRBV24-1 to TRBJ2-2; D is unresolved. The CDR3 totals 14 residues. V was pared by 6 bases and J by 1 base, with 8 bases between. Germline loops: CDR1 KGHDR, CDR2 SFDVKD. The CDR3 loop reads CATSKEKNTGELFF. CDR3 bases: TGTGCCACCAGTAAGGAAAAGAACACCGGGGAGCTGTTTTTT.